This record looks at one T cell receptor beta chain sequence and its context. The CDR3 has 14 residues. V lost 2 bases and J 6 bases, leaving 15 bases between the germline ends. Germline V gene data show CDR1 as SGHRS and CDR2 as YFSETQ. Patients who had autoimmune disease history or got systemic immunosuppression were left out. TCRdb's copy holds only in-frame clones and misses some; the assay was immunoSEQ multiplex PCR. This table holds approximately 86,000 clones, approximately 90% found once. These data originate in a study of OX40 agonist ivuxolimab in advanced cancers. This sample comprised CD4+ or CD8+ T cells sorted from blood, obtained in a trial of the OX40 agonist ivuxolimab. The chain couples TRBV5-1 to TRBJ2-7, with D possibly matching TRBD2 (6 bases). This receptor was identified in an adult with an advanced solid tumor such as melanoma, head and neck, liver or kidney cancer. CDR3 loop: CASSLSSLRGEQYF. As DNA, the CDR3 is TGCGCCAGCAGCTTATCATCCCTGCGGGGCGAGCAGTACTTC.